The present entry profiles one TCR beta chain with its context. The data were taken from a study of control samples from healthy donors and cancer patients. V was clipped by 7 bases and J by 1 base, with 14 bases between them. This CDR3 contains 15 residues. Per the germline V gene, CDR1 is MDHEN and CDR2 is SYDVKM. The table came from immunoSEQ multiplex PCR; TCRdb's copy has only in-frame clones and leaves some out. The table includes around 190,000 clones, around 90% detected once. The source material was blood. The chain combines TRBV28 with TRBJ2-1; TRBD2 might be the D (5 bases). This sequence originates from a woman in her forties or fifties in good health. The CDR3 region has the DNA TGTGCCAGCAACGAACGGGATAGGTCCTACAATGAGCAGTTCTTC. This translates into CASNERDRSYNEQFF.